This TCR beta chain was recovered during a study of T cells after yellow fever vaccination. Germline CDR1 and CDR2: DFQATT and SNEGSKA (reference sequence). This CDR3 region has 16 residues. The V end was cut by 0 bases, the J end by 8 bases, with 19 bases between. Study-wide findings and caveats: Secondary responses were weaker yet peaked faster, day 5 versus 15.

TCRdb re-called the 5' RACE reads through MiXCR, storing one row per CDR3 protein. Of about 330,000 distinct CDR3 sequences listed, about 6.6% are singletons. This clonotype was counted ten times or more. Antigen: not known. This clonotype was sampled from a man aged 18 to 29 who received the YFV17D yellow fever vaccine. The sample consisted of PBMCs, taken roughly 47 days after the first yellow fever vaccination. The chain carries TRBV20-1 and TRBJ2-2; perhaps TRBD2 as D (7 bases). Here the CDR3 reads CSARDRAGAKPGELFF. The CDR3 DNA follows: TGCAGTGCTAGAGATAGGGCGGGGGCCAAACCAGGGGAGCTGTTTTTT.